This passage covers 30 T cell receptor beta chains from one sample sequenced in a study of beta chain features in type 1 diabetes. Findings and limits, study-wide: Across all four CD4+ subsets, people with type 1 diabetes showed modestly shorter TCRB CDR3s.

No antigen has been assigned to these receptors. The investigators reverse transcribed all of the isolated RNA, so they sequenced expressed TCRB transcripts. Clones were sequenced by immunoSEQ multiplex PCR, and TCRdb holds only the in-frame ones, with some missing. This sample has 95,000 to 110,000 clones, with roughly 28% found just once. The material sequenced was central memory CD4+ T cells from blood. These receptors all stem from a woman younger than 30 with type 1 diabetes.

The J gene is TRBJ2-5, the V gene TRBV13, with a weak D call TRBD2 (5 bases). The end of the DNA aligns better with TRBJ2-7, so the J call may be wrong. The length of the CDR3 is 14 residues. Germline lookup yields CDR1 PRHDT and CDR2 FYEKMQ (reference sequence). The CDR3 DNA sequence: TGTGCCAGCAGCTTTCGAGCGGCATACTACGAGCAGTACTTC. Protein: CASSFRAAYYEQYF.

This clone was seen only a few times. CDR3 sequence (DNA): TGTGCCAGCAGTCCCGGGACTAGCTTTTACACAGATACGCAGTATTTT. Translation: CASSPGTSFYTDTQYF. The chain links TRBV28 to TRBJ2-3; 9 bases align to TRBD2. Germline V gene sequence: CDR1 MDHEN, CDR2 SYDVKM. The V and J ends lost 5 bases and 2 bases, in that order; junction bases with no gene match: 8. CDR3 length equals 16 residues.

The chain couples TRBV7-2 to TRBJ1-2, with D unresolved. The length of the CDR3 is 13 residues. Germline assignment: CDR1 SGHTA and CDR2 FQGNSA. The ends were cut back, 2 bases at V and 5 bases at J, with 9 bases in the middle. CDR3 sequence (DNA): TGTGCCAGCAGCTTATCGCGTTTGTATGGCTACACCTTC. It translates to CASSLSRLYGYTF.

The chain couples TRBV28 to TRBJ1-1; no clear D gene. Germline V gene data show CDR1 as MDHEN and CDR2 as SYDVKM. The CDR3 contains 15 residues. V lost 8 bases and J 0 bases, leaving 16 bases between the germline ends. The CDR3 region has the DNA TGTGCCAGCGCCCCGGAGGGCAGGATGAACACTGAAGCTTTCTTT. Its translation is CASAPEGRMNTEAFF.

The chain employs TRBV7-3 and TRBJ2-5; the match to TRBD2 covers 8 bases. After removal of 0 bases from V and 4 bases from J, the junction contained 4 bases not matched to a gene. There are 15 residues in the CDR3. Per the germline V gene, CDR1 is SGHTA and CDR2 is FQGTGA. CDR3 DNA: TGTGCCAGCAGCTTAACGGGACTAGAGACAGAGACCCAGTACTTC. Amino acid sequence: CASSLTGLETETQYF.

The chain links TRBV7-3 to TRBJ2-3, with D perhaps TRBD1 (5 bases). Trimming removed 5 bases at V and 4 bases at J, with 10 bases between. The CDR3 spans 13 residues. Germline V CDR1 and CDR2: SGHTA, FQGTGA. CDR3 sequence: CASSTRQSDTQYF. CDR3 DNA sequence: TGTGCCAGCAGCACGCGACAGTCAGATACGCAGTATTTT.

Of note for this clone: Within the sample, other DNA sequences also encode this same CDR3. This chain connects TRBV11-3 to TRBJ1-5; D gene ambiguous. V was clipped by 0 bases and J by 6 bases, with 6 bases between them. The germline gives CDR1 SGHNT, CDR2 YENEEA. This CDR3 spans 13 amino acids. The CDR3 is CASSLEEGQPQHF. The DNA for the CDR3 is TGTGCCAGCAGCTTAGAGGAGGGTCAGCCCCAGCATTTT.

This rearrangement joins TRBV25-1 to TRBJ2-1; 11 bases line up with TRBD1. The CDR3 consists of 17 residues. The trim removed 4 bases at V and 9 bases at J, leaving 14 bases unmatched. Germline V gene data show CDR1 as MGHDK and CDR2 as SYGVNS. CDR3 nucleotide sequence: TGTGCCAGCAGTGGTTGGTTTTTTGGACAGGGGGCTGTTGAGCAGTTCTTC. Translated: CASSGWFFGQGAVEQFF. Drawing the rest from reference TRBV25-1 and TRBJ2-1, the complete variable domain is EADIYQTPRYLVIGTGKKITLECSQTMGHDKMYWYQQDPGMELHLIHYSYGVNSTEKGDLSSESTVSRIRTEHFPLTLESARPSHTSQYLCASSGWFFGQGAVEQFFGPGTRLTVL.

The chain combines TRBV7-8 with TRBJ1-5, with a weak D call TRBD1 (6 bases). The germline CDR1 and CDR2 sequences are SGHVS and FQNEAQ. Between the trimmed V and J ends, which lost 1 base and 16 bases, there was a span of 17 bases. The CDR3 is made up of 13 amino acids. The CDR3 region has the DNA TGTGCCAGCAGCTTAGATCTACAGGGATGGATACATTTT. It encodes CASSLDLQGWIHF.

The chain links TRBV18 to TRBJ1-5; D might be TRBD1 (6 bases). The germline V and J ends were trimmed by 2 bases and 9 bases, with 14 bases remaining between them. Germline CDR1 and CDR2: KGHSH and LQKENI. The CDR3 length is 14 residues. CDR3 nucleotide sequence: TGTGCCAGCTCACCAGGGGGGGGCATAGGGCCCCAGCATTTT. It specifies CASSPGGGIGPQHF.

The rearrangement links TRBV30 to TRBJ1-2; tentatively, D is TRBD1 (5 bases). This CDR3 comprises 13 residues. Germline values: CDR1 GTSNPN, CDR2 SVGIG (reference sequence). V was pared by 0 bases and J by 4 bases, with 9 bases between. In DNA, the CDR3 is TGTGCCTGGAGTGTATCGGGGGGCTATGGCTACACCTTC. The encoded protein is CAWSVSGGYGYTF.

V usage is TRBV5-1 and J usage is TRBJ2-2; tentative D call: TRBD2 (5 bases). The germline V and J ends were trimmed by 2 bases and 5 bases, with 19 bases remaining between them. Germline CDR1 is SGHRS and CDR2 is YFSETQ. The CDR3 runs 17 residues. CDR3 coding DNA: TGCGCCAGCAGCTTAGCAGCGGAAAACTACAGAACCGGGGAGCTGTTTTTT. Its translation is CASSLAAENYRTGELFF. The full variable domain, in which reference TRBV5-1 and TRBJ2-2 provide the parts outside the CDR3, is KAGVTQTPRYLIKTRGQQVTLSCSPISGHRSVSWYQQTPGQGLQFLFEYFSETQRNKGNFPGRFSGRQFSNSRSEMNVSTLELGDSALYLCASSLAAENYRTGELFFGEGSRLTVL.

This clone was detected a few times. The rearrangement uses TRBV7-2 and TRBJ2-3, with D possibly being TRBD1 (6 bases). V was trimmed by 1 base and J by 5 bases, leaving 10 bases between them. The germline V gene has CDR1 SGHTA and CDR2 FQGNSA. CDR3 length: 14 residues. The CDR3 sequence: CASSLVSRGDTQYF. Written as DNA, the CDR3 is TGTGCCAGCAGCTTAGTCTCCAGGGGAGATACGCAGTATTTT.

This clone has more than one count but fewer than ten. This chain connects TRBV5-1 to TRBJ1-1; 9 nucleotides agree with TRBD1. Germline V gene lookup returns CDR1 SGHRS and CDR2 YFSETQ. The CDR3 extends over 16 amino acids. V was clipped by 3 bases and J by 5 bases; unmatched bases: 11. The CDR3 sequence is CASSWGPSGQGTEAFF. The CDR3 nucleotides read TGCGCCAGCAGCTGGGGACCTTCGGGACAGGGAACTGAAGCTTTCTTT.

This clone was recorded only once. The chain recombines TRBV6-1 with TRBJ2-3; the D is unclear. Germline values: CDR1 MNHNS, CDR2 SASEGT. The CDR3 has 12 amino acids. V was cut by 6 bases and J by 0 bases, with 4 bases left in between. The CDR3 region is CASRTSTDTQYF. For the CDR3, the DNA is TGTGCCAGCAGAACTAGCACAGATACGCAGTATTTT.

This clone was found a few times. The chain recombines TRBV5-1 with TRBJ2-5; possible D gene TRBD1, 5 bases. In germline, CDR1 is SGHRS, CDR2 YFSETQ. V was pared by 4 bases and J by 1 base, with 11 bases between. The CDR3 length is 14 residues. The DNA for the CDR3 is TGCGCCAGCAGCGCCGGACAATTCCAAGAGACCCAGTACTTC. Protein: CASSAGQFQETQYF. Full variable domain (rest looked up from reference TRBV5-1 and TRBJ2-5): KAGVTQTPRYLIKTRGQQVTLSCSPISGHRSVSWYQQTPGQGLQFLFEYFSETQRNKGNFPGRFSGRQFSNSRSEMNVSTLELGDSALYLCASSAGQFQETQYFGPGTRLLVL.

The CDR3: CASSEYHRESGYTF. As DNA, the CDR3 is TGTGCCAGCAGTGAATACCACAGGGAAAGTGGCTACACCTTC. The genes are TRBV25-1 and TRBJ1-2; a weak D match, TRBD1 (6 bases). The CDR3 covers 14 residues. Trimming took 0 bases from V and 7 from J, leaving 12 bases between them. Germline CDR1 MGHDK, CDR2 SYGVNS.

This clone was recorded a few times. J is TRBJ2-3 and V is TRBV13; D gene uncertain. CDR3 length equals 13 residues. Germline assignment: CDR1 PRHDT and CDR2 FYEKMQ (reference sequence). Trimming took 5 bases from V and 7 from J, leaving 13 bases between them. Here the CDR3 reads CASSGTGLNTQYF. DNA for the CDR3: TGTGCCAGCAGCGGTACTGGGCTAAATACGCAGTATTTT. The variable domain in full, with the rest retrieved from reference TRBV13 and TRBJ2-3, is AAGVIQSPRHLIKEKRETATLKCYPIPRHDTVYWYQQGPGQDPQFLISFYEKMQSDKGSIPDRFSAQQFSDYHSELNMSSLELGDSALYFCASSGTGLNTQYFGPGTRLTVL.

The gene calls are TRBV7-9 and TRBJ2-5; D might be TRBD1 (5 bases). The V gene lost 2 bases and the J gene lost 3 bases, with 7 bases spanning the gap. The CDR3 covers 13 residues. Germline V gene data show CDR1 as SEHNR and CDR2 as FQNEAQ (reference sequence). The CDR3 is CASSLRGEETQYF. CDR3 DNA: TGTGCCAGCAGCTTAAGGGGCGAAGAGACCCAGTACTTC.

J is TRBJ1-5 and V is TRBV7-2; 12 bases fit TRBD1. Germline-derived CDR1 and CDR2 are SGHTA and FQGNSA. V lost 2 bases to trimming and J lost 9 bases; unmatched junction nucleotides: 5. The CDR3 totals 15 residues. The CDR3 is CASSLQGQGAGPQHF. CDR3 in DNA: TGTGCCAGCAGCTTACAGGGACAGGGGGCGGGGCCCCAGCATTTT.

Only one count was recorded for this clone. The chain carries TRBV25-1 and TRBJ2-3, with 7 bases lining up with TRBD2. V was clipped by 2 bases and J by 6 bases; unmatched bases: 14. From germline, CDR1 is MGHDK and CDR2 SYGVNS. The CDR3 has 17 amino acids. The DNA for the CDR3 is TGTGCCAGCAGTGAACCCCTGGCGGGAGTAAGTTCGGATACGCAGTATTTT. Translation gives CASSEPLAGVSSDTQYF. Full variable domain (outside the CDR3, taken from reference TRBV25-1 and TRBJ2-3): EADIYQTPRYLVIGTGKKITLECSQTMGHDKMYWYQQDPGMELHLIHYSYGVNSTEKGDLSSESTVSRIRTEHFPLTLESARPSHTSQYLCASSEPLAGVSSDTQYFGPGTRLTVL.

This chain links TRBV7-2 with TRBJ1-1; 10 nucleotides align to TRBD1. This CDR3 has 15 amino acids. CDR1 and CDR2 from the germline V gene are SGHTA and FQGNSA. The trim removed 4 bases at V and 2 bases at J, leaving 4 bases unmatched. Here the CDR3 DNA reads TGTGCCAGCAGCTCGGGACAGGGGAGAAACACTGAAGCTTTCTTT. This sequence encodes CASSSGQGRNTEAFF.

The V and J genes are TRBV27 and TRBJ1-5, with D hard to call. The germline V gene has CDR1 MNHEY and CDR2 SMNVEV (reference sequence). V gave up 4 bases and J gave up 2 bases, with 12 bases separating them. This CDR3 spans 15 amino acids. The CDR3 reads CASSCQEGGNQPQHF. For the CDR3, the DNA is TGTGCCAGCAGTTGCCAGGAGGGAGGCAATCAGCCCCAGCATTTT.

This clone was seen more than once but under ten times. This chain links TRBV7-9 with TRBJ2-3, with 7 bases aligning to TRBD1. CDR1 is SEHNR, CDR2 FQNEAQ, per germline (reference sequence). V was clipped by 4 bases and J by 2 bases; unmatched bases: 9. The CDR3 runs 16 residues. CDR3 residues: CASSYTKGAYTDTQYF. DNA for the CDR3: TGTGCCAGCAGCTATACTAAGGGGGCCTACACAGATACGCAGTATTTT.

The chain carries TRBV11-2 and TRBJ2-1, with TRBD2 identical over 7 bases. The CDR3 has 16 residues. V shed 1 base and J 6 bases; nucleotides not matched to a gene: 9. Germline CDR1 is SGHAT and CDR2 is FQNNGV. In nucleotides, the CDR3 is TGTGCCAGCAGCTTAGTACGACTAGCTGGGGCCAATGAGCAGTTCTTC. It specifies CASSLVRLAGANEQFF. The variable domain in full, with the rest retrieved from reference TRBV11-2 and TRBJ2-1, is EAGVAQSPRYKIIEKRQSVAFWCNPISGHATLYWYQQILGQGPKLLIQFQNNGVVDDSQLPKDRFSAERLKGVDSTLKIQPAKLEDSAVYLCASSLVRLAGANEQFFGPGTRLTVL.

Concerning this clone: Other DNA sequences in the same sample also yield this CDR3. CDR3 nucleotides: TGTGCCAGCAGCTTAGCCCCCCTAGCGGGCACAGATACGCAGTATTTT. This encodes CASSLAPLAGTDTQYF. This chain connects TRBV7-2 to TRBJ2-3; 7 nucleotides match TRBD2. V trimming: 0 bases; J trimming: 1 base; junction bases outside the gene matches: 4. The CDR3 loop spans 16 amino acids. Germline V gene sequence: CDR1 SGHTA, CDR2 FQGNSA.

The count of this clone is one. The CDR3 region has the DNA TGTGCCAGCAGCCAGCAGCAAGTGCCAGGGGCGGCTCAGAACACTGAAGCTTTCTTT. As protein: CASSQQQVPGAAQNTEAFF. The J gene is TRBJ1-1, the V gene TRBV4-2; D may be TRBD1 (6 bases). The CDR3 is 19 amino acids. CDR1 is LGHNA and CDR2 is YNFKEQ in the germline V gene. V lost 3 bases, J lost 1 base, and 24 bases lay in between.

The chain is built from TRBV6-1 and TRBJ1-1; D unresolved. Germline V gives CDR1 MNHNS, CDR2 SASEGT. This CDR3 comprises 13 residues. The V and J ends lost 4 bases and 1 base respectively, with 7 bases between them. The CDR3 reads CASSASENTEAFF. Here the CDR3 DNA reads TGTGCCAGCAGTGCCAGCGAGAACACTGAAGCTTTCTTT.

The rearrangement joins TRBV19 to TRBJ2-1, with a possible D match to TRBD1 (6 bases). The CDR3 is 13 residues long. Trimming removed 7 bases from V and 9 bases from J, with 16 bases in between. The germline CDR1 and CDR2 sequences are LNHDA and SQIVND (reference sequence). The CDR3 coding sequence is TGTGCCAGTACCCTCACAGGGAAGGGTGAGCAGTTCTTC. This translates into CASTLTGKGEQFF.

This clone was picked up a small number of times. J is TRBJ1-5 and V is TRBV7-2; weak D call: TRBD1 (6 bases). Trimming cost V 1 base and J 0 bases, with 7 bases left between them. CDR3 length: 15 residues. Germline V gene sequence: CDR1 SGHTA, CDR2 FQGNSA. CDR3 sequence: CASSLVRGSNQPQHF. The CDR3 DNA reads TGTGCCAGCAGCTTAGTCAGGGGTAGCAATCAGCCCCAGCATTTT.